One and the same sample provided the 25 T cell receptor beta chains below, sequenced in a study of identical twins. MiXCR, run by TCRdb on the 5' RACE reads, gives a single entry per CDR3 protein. The sample consists of approximately 1.8 million distinct CDR3 sequences, less than 40% of them appearing once. The source material was cord blood. These receptors all stem from a newborn girl in good health.

This clonotype was seen a few times. This rearrangement joins TRBV7-9 to TRBJ2-3, with 9 bases identical to TRBD2. CDR3 length: 16 residues. With 1 base clipped from V and 2 bases from J, the junction kept 4 bases outside the gene matches. Germline assignment: CDR1 SEHNR and CDR2 FQNEAQ (reference sequence). CDR3 coding DNA: TGTGCCAGCAGCTTAGTAGCGGGGGACCTCACAGATACGCAGTATTTT. As protein: CASSLVAGDLTDTQYF.

The chain employs TRBV20-1 and TRBJ1-3; no definite D call. Trimming removed 3 bases from V and 0 bases from J, with 9 bases in between. The CDR3 contains 14 residues. From germline, CDR1 is DFQATT and CDR2 SNEGSKA (reference sequence). The CDR3 bases are TGCAGTGCTAGCCAGGCTAACTCTGGAAACACCATATATTTT. This gives the protein CSASQANSGNTIYF.

The chain links TRBV20-1 to TRBJ2-7, with TRBD2 matching over 12 bases. Germline lookup yields CDR1 DFQATT and CDR2 SNEGSKA (reference sequence). The CDR3 has 14 residues. With V trimmed by 6 bases and J by 2 bases, 5 bases remained unmatched. The chain's CDR3 is CSAAPSGGAYEQYF. The CDR3 DNA reads TGCAGTGCAGCACCTAGCGGGGGGGCCTACGAGCAGTACTTC.

This clonotype was counted between two and nine times. V usage is TRBV7-2 and J usage is TRBJ1-1; D is uncertain. Germline V gene data show CDR1 as SGHTA and CDR2 as FQGNSA. CDR3 length: 13 amino acids. V was shortened by 2 bases and J by 3 bases, with 7 bases between the two germline ends. CDR3 nucleotide sequence: TGTGCCAGCAGCTTAACCAGCTACACTGAAGCTTTCTTT. Translating gives CASSLTSYTEAFF. Filled out from reference TRBV7-2 and TRBJ1-1, the complete variable domain reads GAGVSQSPSNKVTEKGKDVELRCDPISGHTALYWYRQSLGQGLEFLIYFQGNSAPDKSGLPSDRFSAERTGGSVSTLTIQRTQQEDSAVYLCASSLTSYTEAFFGQGTRLTVV.

CDR3: CASSYGREPSWFNEQYF. The CDR3 bases are TGTGCCAGCAGTTACGGTAGGGAACCCTCGTGGTTCAATGAGCAGTACTTC. The rearrangement joins TRBV6-6 to TRBJ2-1, with no clear D. The better agreement between TRBJ2-7 and the DNA end casts doubt on the J call. The germline gives CDR1 MNHNY, CDR2 SVGAGI (reference sequence). CDR3 length: 17 amino acids.

The chain employs TRBV19 and TRBJ2-1, with a tentative D call TRBD2 (6 bases). This CDR3 comprises 15 residues. The ends were cut back, 4 bases at V and 6 bases at J, with 16 bases in the middle. Germline V CDR1 and CDR2: LNHDA, SQIVND (reference sequence). The CDR3 is CASSKGRGCFNEQFF. The CDR3 DNA reads TGTGCCAGTAGTAAAGGCCGGGGGTGCTTCAATGAGCAGTTCTTC.

This chain links TRBV5-1 with TRBJ2-1; 11 bases align to TRBD2. V was pared by 4 bases and J by 8 bases, with 8 bases of the junction left unmatched. The CDR3 extends over 15 amino acids. Looked up from germline, CDR1 is SGHRS and CDR2 is YFSETQ. CDR3 nucleotides: TGCGCCAGCAGCCCCACTAGCGGGAGTGGCTATGAGCAGTTCTTC. Translating it yields CASSPTSGSGYEQFF.

This chain links TRBV29-1 with TRBJ2-7; 13 bases map to TRBD2. The germline V gene encodes CDR1 SQVTM and CDR2 ANQGSEA. This CDR3 has 15 amino acids. The trim removed 7 bases at V and 3 bases at J, leaving 9 bases unmatched. CDR3 DNA sequence: TGCAGCGCCGGGACTAGCGGGAACCGTTTCTACGAGCAGTACTTC. Protein: CSAGTSGNRFYEQYF.

This chain joins TRBV5-8 and TRBJ2-1; 7 bases are a match to TRBD2. The J call is in doubt because the DNA end fits TRBJ2-7 better. The CDR3 contains 15 residues. Germline V CDR1 and CDR2: SGHTS, YDEGEE. The CDR3 reads CASSRSGAVYNEQYF. The CDR3 region has the DNA TGTGCCAGCAGCCGCAGCGGGGCGGTCTACAATGAGCAGTACTTC.

The V and J genes are TRBV7-2 and TRBJ1-4, with 11 bases aligning to TRBD1. The CDR3 loop spans 15 amino acids. Trimming at V came to 4 bases and at J to 5 bases, leaving 3 bases not matched to a gene. The germline V gene has CDR1 SGHTA and CDR2 FQGNSA. CDR3 coding DNA: TGTGCCAGCAGCTCTCGGGACAGGGGGAATGAAAAACTGTTTTTT. Its translation: CASSSRDRGNEKLFF.

In its sample, this clonotype was seen a few times. The J gene is TRBJ1-1, the V gene TRBV5-1; no definite D call. Deletions cut 0 bases from V and 4 bases from J, with 7 bases between. Germline V lookup: CDR1 SGHRS, CDR2 YFSETQ. This CDR3 comprises 13 residues. The CDR3 coding sequence is TGCGCCAGCAGCTTGGCCGCGGCCACTGAAGCTTTCTTT. Encoded protein: CASSLAAATEAFF.

The rearrangement joins TRBV6-1 to TRBJ2-3; D is possibly TRBD1 or TRBD2 (9 bases each). Per germline, CDR1 MNHNS and CDR2 SASEGT. Trimming left V 6 bases short and J 8 bases short, with 30 bases between. The CDR3 sequence is 18 residues long. For the CDR3, the DNA is TGTGCCAGCAGGCGCACACAGGGGGCGGGAGGGCCGTTAGGTACGCAGTATTTT. Encoded protein: CASRRTQGAGGPLGTQYF.

V and J are TRBV5-5 and TRBJ2-7; D call uncertain. Germline CDR1 SGHKS, CDR2 YYEKEE (reference sequence). The CDR3 contains 19 residues. V was clipped by 0 bases and J by 3 bases, with 25 bases between them. The CDR3 nucleotides are TGTGCCAGCAGCTTGGTCGCCCTCGGTAGGGTCCCCAGGAACTACGAGCAGTACTTC. It codes for CASSLVALGRVPRNYEQYF.

This clonotype was seen a handful of times. The chain uses TRBV28 and TRBJ2-7; 8 positions agree with TRBD2. The V gene's germline CDR1 is MDHEN and CDR2 SYDVKM. J gave up 3 bases and V 10 bases, and 11 bases lay outside the gene matches. The CDR3 consists of 14 residues. CDR3 sequence: CATRLPGTSYEQYF. DNA of the CDR3: TGTGCCACCCGACTGCCCGGGACTAGCTACGAGCAGTACTTC.

There are a few counts of this clonotype. The J gene is TRBJ2-7, the V gene TRBV7-9; D is uncertain. CDR1 is SEHNR, CDR2 FQNEAQ, per germline (reference sequence). V lost 3 bases to trimming and J lost 2 bases, with 8 bases between them. CDR3 size: 13 residues. Written as DNA, the CDR3 is TGTGCCAGCAGCTTCCCGGACCCCTACGAGCAGTACTTC. This gives the protein CASSFPDPYEQYF.

This clonotype appeared a few times. The chain employs TRBV4-2 and TRBJ2-7, with 7 bases identical to TRBD2. The V gene's germline CDR1 is LGHNA and CDR2 YNFKEQ. V gave up 4 bases and J gave up 3 bases; unmatched junction bases: 9. The CDR3 spans 15 residues. The DNA of the CDR3 is TGTGCCAGCAGCCGAGATAACGGGGGGATCTACGAGCAGTACTTC. This codes for CASSRDNGGIYEQYF.

This clonotype has a single count. The V call is TRBV19, the J call TRBJ2-7; D is unclear. V shed 6 bases and J shed 0 bases, with 24 bases lying between them. The CDR3 contains 18 residues. CDR1 is LNHDA, CDR2 SQIVND, per germline (reference sequence). The CDR3 reads CASSLSNFPGSGSYEQYF. DNA for the CDR3: TGTGCCAGTAGCCTATCGAATTTTCCCGGGTCGGGCTCCTACGAGCAGTACTTC.

This clonotype appeared a few times. This rearrangement joins TRBV29-1 to TRBJ1-2, with 9 bases aligning to TRBD1. CDR1 is SQVTM, CDR2 ANQGSEA, per germline. Unmatched junction bases numbered 8, after V lost 3 bases and J lost 9 bases. This CDR3 is 13 amino acids long. CDR3 DNA: TGCAGCGTTGATGGGGGGACAGGGCAAAGCTACACCTTC. Its protein is CSVDGGTGQSYTF.

This clonotype was counted a few times. The chain employs TRBV5-1 and TRBJ2-1, with D possibly matching TRBD2 (7 bases). The V gene lost 4 bases and the J gene lost 0 bases, with 20 bases spanning the gap. The length of the CDR3 is 18 residues. Per the germline V gene, CDR1 is SGHRS and CDR2 is YFSETQ. The CDR3 reads CASSVGGGLSGSYNEQFF. CDR3 bases: TGCGCCAGCAGCGTAGGGGGGGGATTATCGGGCTCCTACAATGAGCAGTTCTTC.

This chain uses TRBV2 with TRBJ1-4; D uncertain. V shed 8 bases and J shed 0 bases, with 16 bases lying between them. CDR3 length equals 16 residues. The V gene's germline CDR1 is SNHLY and CDR2 FYNNEI. The CDR3 is CASQTGRLTTNEKLFF. The DNA for the CDR3 is TGTGCCAGCCAAACGGGCCGACTTACAACTAATGAAAAACTGTTTTTT. The full variable domain, rest sourced from reference TRBV2 and TRBJ1-4, is EPEVTQTPSHQVTQMGQEVILRCVPISNHLYFYWYRQILGQKVEFLVSFYNNEISEKSEIFDDQFSVERPDGSNFTLKIRSTKLEDSAMYFCASQTGRLTTNEKLFFGSGTQLSVL.

This chain connects TRBV11-2 to TRBJ2-4; D is tentatively TRBD1 or TRBD2 (5 bases each). The J call may not be correct, given that the DNA end is closer to TRBJ2-7. Germline V gene lookup returns CDR1 SGHAT and CDR2 FQNNGV. The CDR3 sequence is 15 residues long. CDR3: CASSLAGALFYEQYF. CDR3 in DNA: TGTGCCAGCAGCTTAGCCGGGGCTCTATTCTACGAGCAGTACTTC.

This clonotype was counted a few times. This chain connects TRBV6-1 to TRBJ2-1; 11 positions agree with TRBD2. Trimming took 7 bases from V and 2 from J; bases not matched to a gene: 10. Germline V gene lookup returns CDR1 MNHNS and CDR2 SASEGT. This CDR3 is built from 17 residues. The CDR3 here is CASIAETSGDAYNEQFF. The CDR3 bases are TGTGCCAGCATTGCGGAGACTAGCGGGGATGCCTACAATGAGCAGTTCTTC.

The chain has TRBV29-1 and TRBJ2-1; D ambiguous. Deletions cut 6 bases from V and 6 bases from J, with 12 bases between. Germline V gene data show CDR1 as SQVTM and CDR2 as ANQGSEA. The CDR3 extends over 12 amino acids. Here the CDR3 reads CSVAPPRNEQFF. The CDR3 region has the DNA TGCAGCGTCGCCCCCCCACGCAATGAGCAGTTCTTC.

This clonotype turned up a few times. The chain carries TRBV27 and TRBJ2-7; no reliable D call. The CDR3 spans 13 residues. The V gene lost 4 bases and the J gene lost 2 bases, with 9 bases spanning the gap. CDR1 MNHEY and CDR2 SMNVEV come from the germline V gene (reference sequence). CDR3 protein: CASSYGKAYEQYF. The CDR3 bases are TGTGCCAGCAGTTACGGCAAGGCCTACGAGCAGTACTTC.

This rearrangement joins TRBV3-1 to TRBJ1-5, with 8 bases that match TRBD1. CDR3 length: 23 residues. V shed 3 bases and J 1 base; nucleotides not matched to a gene: 26. Germline V gene sequence: CDR1 LGHDT, CDR2 YNNKEL (reference sequence). CDR3 amino acids: CASSQGLIPMTGAGGSSNQPQHF. CDR3 DNA: TGTGCCAGCAGCCAGGGACTAATACCAATGACAGGGGCAGGCGGTTCGAGCAATCAGCCCCAGCATTTT.